The next 18 T cell receptor beta chains were all read from a single sample in a study of glioma-infiltrating T cells after dendritic cell vaccination. Sequencing was performed with immunoSEQ multiplex PCR; in TCRdb, only in-frame clones are kept and a portion is missing. The data show some 100,000 clones, more than 70% seen once. The source was blood, collected before dendritic cell vaccination. These TCRs come from a human donor with glioblastoma.

This chain links TRBV7-2 with TRBJ2-7, with TRBD1 matching over 8 bases. The CDR3 consists of 14 residues. The ends lost 5 bases at V and 5 bases at J; junction bases unmatched: 8. Germline CDR1 reads SGHTA; CDR2 reads FQGNSA. The CDR3 spells CASSTRQGNDEQYF. CDR3 coding DNA: TGTGCCAGCAGCACCCGACAGGGGAACGACGAGCAGTACTTC.

V gene TRBV6-4 combines with J gene TRBJ2-5, with a tentative D call TRBD2 (5 bases). Trimming left V 0 bases short and J 3 bases short, with 20 bases between. The length of the CDR3 is 18 residues. CDR1 and CDR2 from the germline V gene are MRHNA and SNTAGT. CDR3 loop: CASSDSSVIRESKETQYF. The CDR3 DNA reads as TGTGCCAGCAGTGACTCGTCAGTAATCCGGGAATCCAAAGAGACCCAGTACTTC.

The CDR3 reads CASSFGLAGVSEQFF. CDR3 DNA sequence: TGCGCCAGCAGCTTCGGACTAGCGGGAGTAAGTGAGCAGTTCTTC. The chain has TRBV5-1 and TRBJ2-1; 13 nucleotides match TRBD2. Per germline, CDR1 SGHRS and CDR2 YFSETQ. The CDR3 totals 15 residues. V trimming: 2 bases; J trimming: 9 bases; junction bases outside the gene matches: 5. The full variable domain, with the rest looked up from reference TRBV5-1 and TRBJ2-1, is KAGVTQTPRYLIKTRGQQVTLSCSPISGHRSVSWYQQTPGQGLQFLFEYFSETQRNKGNFPGRFSGRQFSNSRSEMNVSTLELGDSALYLCASSFGLAGVSEQFFGPGTRLTVL.

This chain uses TRBV11-3 with TRBJ2-7; 7 positions match TRBD1. This CDR3 contains 13 residues. Germline lookup yields CDR1 SGHNT and CDR2 YENEEA. V lost 7 bases and J lost 3; bases outside the gene matches: 6. CDR3 DNA sequence: TGTGCCAGCAAGCCGGGACAGAACTACGAGCAGTACTTC. Encoded protein: CASKPGQNYEQYF. The whole variable domain, remainder taken from reference TRBV11-3 and TRBJ2-7, is EAGVVQSPRYKIIEKKQPVAFWCNPISGHNTLYWYLQNLGQGPELLIRYENEEAVDDSQLPKDRFSAERLKGVDSTLKIQPAELGDSAVYLCASKPGQNYEQYFGPGTRLTVT.

This clone was seen a handful of times. The chain employs TRBV5-1 and TRBJ2-5; unclear D gene. V was pared by 2 bases and J by 5 bases, with 4 bases between. CDR1 is SGHRS and CDR2 is YFSETQ in the germline V gene. The CDR3 spans 11 residues. The CDR3 region has the DNA TGCGCCAGCAGCTTCAGGGAGACCCAGTACTTC. This gives the protein CASSFRETQYF.

This chain joins TRBV28 and TRBJ2-7, with TRBD1 identical over 8 bases. Germline CDR1 reads MDHEN; CDR2 reads SYDVKM. The CDR3 runs to 16 residues. J gave up 2 bases and V 6 bases, and 12 bases lay outside the gene matches. CDR3: CASSLYIRDRTYEQYF. The CDR3 DNA is TGTGCCAGCAGCCTATATATCCGGGACAGGACCTACGAGCAGTACTTC.

The J gene is TRBJ1-1, the V gene TRBV6-5; 9 bases are shared with TRBD1. Trimming at V came to 7 bases and at J to 7 bases, leaving 10 bases not matched to a gene. The CDR3 is 14 residues long. Per germline, CDR1 MNHEY and CDR2 SVGAGI. CDR3 protein: CASTPPGTGIEAFF. The CDR3 DNA follows: TGTGCCAGCACCCCACCCGGGACAGGGATTGAAGCTTTCTTT.

The rearrangement links TRBV19 to TRBJ1-5; TRBD1 is a possible D gene (6 bases). The ends were cut back, 6 bases at V and 9 bases at J, with 12 bases in the middle. This CDR3 comprises 12 residues. CDR1 is LNHDA, CDR2 SQIVND, per germline (reference sequence). The CDR3 coding sequence is TGTGCCAGTAGCAGGGAGGGGGGGCCCCAGCATTTT. Its protein product is CASSREGGPQHF.

J is TRBJ1-6 and V is TRBV7-8; the D is unclear. The CDR3 has 19 amino acids. Germline lookup yields CDR1 SGHVS and CDR2 FQNEAQ. The V end was cut by 1 base, the J end by 0 bases, with 16 bases between. DNA for the CDR3: TGTGCCAGCAGCTTAGTACTGGAGCAAGAACCCTCCTATAATTCACCCCTCCACTTT. It is translated as CASSLVLEQEPSYNSPLHF.

This rearrangement joins TRBV5-1 to TRBJ2-5; no firm D call. V lost 6 bases and J lost 5, with 17 bases in between. This CDR3 comprises 14 residues. Germline V gives CDR1 SGHRS, CDR2 YFSETQ. This chain's CDR3 is CASTETTGAETQYF. In DNA form, the CDR3 reads TGCGCCAGCACCGAGACGACTGGCGCGGAGACCCAGTACTTC.

The chain carries TRBV9 and TRBJ2-1; 10 bases fit TRBD2. Germline CDR1 reads SGDLS; CDR2 reads YYNGEE. There are 17 residues in the CDR3. Germline trimming cut 0 bases from V and 6 bases from J; bases unmatched to any gene: 9. Here the CDR3 DNA reads TGTGCCAGCAGCGTAGAGAGTAGCGGGAGGCCCCGCAATGAGCAGTTCTTC. Residues: CASSVESSGRPRNEQFF.

The chain combines TRBV5-1 with TRBJ2-7; a weak D match, TRBD2 (6 bases). CDR1 SGHRS and CDR2 YFSETQ come from the germline V gene. This CDR3 has 14 amino acids. V was trimmed by 6 bases and J by 3 bases, leaving 16 bases between them. The CDR3 sequence: CASTHPGLSYEQYF. The CDR3 DNA follows: TGCGCCAGCACCCACCCGGGACTGAGCTACGAGCAGTACTTC. Supplemented by reference TRBV5-1 and TRBJ2-7, the full variable domain reads KAGVTQTPRYLIKTRGQQVTLSCSPISGHRSVSWYQQTPGQGLQFLFEYFSETQRNKGNFPGRFSGRQFSNSRSEMNVSTLELGDSALYLCASTHPGLSYEQYFGPGTRLTVT.

The V and J genes are TRBV18 and TRBJ2-1, with 13 nucleotides matching TRBD2. The germline V gene has CDR1 KGHSH and CDR2 LQKENI. V was pared by 8 bases and J by 6 bases, with 7 bases of the junction left unmatched. CDR3 size: 15 residues. This CDR3 reads CASQGLAGVGNEQFF. CDR3 in DNA: TGTGCCAGCCAAGGACTAGCGGGAGTCGGCAATGAGCAGTTCTTC.

The V call is TRBV6-5, the J call TRBJ2-5; D perhaps matches TRBD1 (6 bases). Germline V lookup: CDR1 MNHEY, CDR2 SVGAGI. Trimming took off 2 bases at V and 7 bases at J, with 14 bases between the two ends. The CDR3 is 14 residues long. The CDR3 loop reads CASSYRDTIGTQYF. The CDR3 DNA is TGTGCCAGCAGTTACCGGGACACCATCGGGACCCAGTACTTC.

The rearrangement uses TRBV4-1 and TRBJ1-1, with D possibly TRBD1 on 6 matching bases. The CDR3 sequence is 16 residues long. V dropped 4 bases and J dropped 3 bases, with 18 bases sitting between them. Germline CDR1 MGHRA, CDR2 YSYEKL. CDR3 sequence: CASSLREGVADTEAFF. The DNA of the CDR3 is TGCGCCAGCAGCCTAAGGGAGGGGGTTGCGGACACTGAAGCTTTCTTT.

This chain uses TRBV5-1 with TRBJ1-2, with 8 bases aligning to TRBD1. V shed 4 bases and J 3 bases; nucleotides not matched to a gene: 2. This CDR3 region has 13 residues. Germline CDR1 reads SGHRS; CDR2 reads YFSETQ. The CDR3 region is CASSMGQDYGYTF. For the CDR3, the DNA is TGCGCCAGCAGCATGGGACAGGACTATGGCTACACCTTC.

The genes are TRBV4-2 and TRBJ2-1, with no clear D. The CDR3 has 15 residues. Germline CDR1 is LGHNA and CDR2 is YNFKEQ. Trimming stripped 4 bases from V and 10 bases from J, with 20 bases between. CDR3 amino acids: CASSPGVKAHLEQFF. CDR3 coding DNA: TGTGCCAGCAGCCCTGGTGTAAAAGCCCACTTAGAGCAGTTCTTC.

The rearrangement links TRBV6-5 to TRBJ1-2; maybe TRBD1 (5 bases). The CDR3 has 11 amino acids. The germline CDR1 and CDR2 sequences are MNHEY and SVGAGI. V lost 6 bases to trimming and J lost 7 bases, with 9 bases between them. CDR3 DNA: TGTGCCAGCAGAGTAGACAGTGGCTACACCTTC. As protein: CASRVDSGYTF.